Detailed here is one T cell receptor beta chain. Its target is unknown. The data were taken from a study of shared clonotypes between healthy human individuals. Germline values: CDR1 MNHEY, CDR2 SVGAGI. This CDR3 has 14 residues. V lost 2 bases and J 6 bases, leaving 11 bases between the germline ends. General study results and limits: Few donors limited the genetic and exposure-history diversity represented. Researchers sampled only blood; tissue repertoires likely differ.

Over several immunoSEQ plates, each subset's genomic DNA was distributed in even portions. The repertoire was sequenced with immunoSEQ multiplex PCR; TCRdb's copy has only in-frame clones and lacks some. The repertoire consists of hundreds of thousands of clones, with about 80% occurring once and the leading ten covering around 12%. Sequencing was carried out using PBMCs. This sequence was found in a woman aged 40 to 50 in good health. Some clones in this sample may be carry-over from other donors' samples. The rearrangement links TRBV6-5 to TRBJ1-5, with unresolved D. The CDR3 nucleotides read TGTGCCAGCAGTTACGAGAGCTTTAGTCAGCCCCAGCATTTT. It is translated as CASSYESFSQPQHF.